This TCR beta chain was captured in a study of blood T cell repertoires in COVID-19. TCRdb keeps only in-frame clones here, not all; method: immunoSEQ multiplex PCR. The sample has about 480,000 clones, roughly 91% seen once. The V gene's germline CDR1 is KGHSH and CDR2 LQKENI. This CDR3 has 19 amino acids. The J segment lost 1 base and the V segment lost 3 bases, leaving 9 bases of the junction unmatched. This receptor was obtained from a woman aged 25 to 39 with acute or convalescent COVID-19. Sequencing used peripheral blood. The V and J genes are TRBV18 and TRBJ1-4; 12 nucleotides agree with TRBD1. CDR3 sequence reads: CASSPLAGTGGRTNEKLFF. CDR3 DNA sequence: TGTGCCAGCTCACCGTTAGCCGGGACAGGGGGCAGAACTAATGAAAAACTGTTTTTT.